The 21 T cell receptor beta chains in this list originate from one sample, sequenced in a study of blood T cell repertoires in COVID-19 (dated by TCRdb to between 2020 and 2021). Libraries were constructed by the immunoSEQ multiplex PCR assay. TCRdb took this table from immuneACCESS and kept in-frame rearrangements with V and J called. Such tables lack part of the clones; where checked against another copy, unresolved V genes explain under half of the gap, and the rest is unexplained. A total of approximately 200,000 clones appear in this sample, almost 80% of them only once. The ten largest account for around 15% of the sample. The sample comprised peripheral blood. The source of these receptors is a man between 60 and 70 years old with active or convalescent COVID-19.

V usage is TRBV9 and J usage is TRBJ2-3; the D gene is possibly TRBD1 (8 bases). There are 16 residues in the CDR3. Germline CDR1 SGDLS, CDR2 YYNGEE. V shed 3 bases and J shed 1 base, with 15 bases lying between them. The CDR3 nucleotides read TGTGCCAGCAGCGCCTACAGGGGGGGTGGCACAGATACGCAGTATTTT. This translates into CASSAYRGGGTDTQYF.

The chain is built from TRBV12-3 or TRBV12-4 and TRBJ2-5; TRBD2 aligns across 11 bases. CDR3 size: 13 residues. The V and J ends lost 6 bases and 9 bases, in that order; junction bases with no gene match: 6. The CDR3 sequence: CASRLAGAIAQYF. CDR3 DNA sequence: TGTGCCAGCAGACTAGCGGGAGCTATCGCCCAGTACTTC.

The V call is TRBV27, the J call TRBJ2-1; TRBD2 agrees at 10 bases. Germline V lookup: CDR1 MNHEY, CDR2 SMNVEV (reference sequence). This CDR3 spans 18 amino acids. The junction had 18 bases not matched to a gene; V was cut back by 6 bases and J by 7 bases. The CDR3 region is CASRNLGTSEMNLNEQFF. CDR3 DNA: TGTGCCAGCAGGAATCTAGGGACTAGCGAGATGAATTTGAATGAGCAGTTCTTC.

The chain is built from TRBV28 and TRBJ2-1; 7 bases are a match to TRBD2. CDR1 is MDHEN and CDR2 is SYDVKM in the germline V gene. This CDR3 has 13 residues. J gave up 9 bases and V 6 bases, and 8 bases lay outside the gene matches. The CDR3 DNA follows: TGTGCCAGCAGAGGCGGGAGTACAAGTGAGCAGTTCTTC. It is translated as CASRGGSTSEQFF.

The V gene is TRBV6-5, the J gene TRBJ1-2, with 7 nucleotides matching TRBD1. The CDR3 runs to 14 residues. The germline V gene has CDR1 MNHEY and CDR2 SVGAGI. V gave up 7 bases and J gave up 4 bases; unmatched junction bases: 9. CDR3 DNA: TGTGCCAGCACCAGCAACAGGGGCGGCTATGGCTACACCTTC. This codes for CASTSNRGGYGYTF.

The genes are TRBV10-2 and TRBJ1-1, with D hard to call. The CDR3 is 13 residues long. Germline V gene sequence: CDR1 WSHSY, CDR2 SAAADI. The germline V and J ends were trimmed by 7 bases and 4 bases, with 13 bases remaining between them. CDR3 sequence (DNA): TGCGCCAGCAAGTACGGGGATTTCACTGAAGCTTTCTTT. As protein: CASKYGDFTEAFF.

The chain is built from TRBV7-2 and TRBJ1-3, with 7 positions matching TRBD1. Germline CDR1 SGHTA, CDR2 FQGNSA. V shed 3 bases, J shed 2 bases, and the junction held 1 base outside the gene matches. CDR3 length: 14 amino acids. This CDR3 reads CASSFTGAGNTIYF. The CDR3 bases are TGTGCCAGCAGCTTTACAGGGGCTGGAAACACCATATATTTT. Filled out from reference TRBV7-2 and TRBJ1-3, the complete variable domain reads GAGVSQSPSNKVTEKGKDVELRCDPISGHTALYWYRQSLGQGLEFLIYFQGNSAPDKSGLPSDRFSAERTGGSVSTLTIQRTQQEDSAVYLCASSFTGAGNTIYFGEGSWLTVV.

The V and J genes are TRBV19 and TRBJ2-3, with 12 bases lining up with TRBD2. The CDR3 spans 15 residues. V was clipped by 8 bases and J by 0 bases; unmatched bases: 3. Germline V lookup: CDR1 LNHDA, CDR2 SQIVND (reference sequence). The CDR3 DNA sequence: TGTGCCAGTCCCGGACTAGCGGGAAGCACAGATACGCAGTATTTT. It codes for CASPGLAGSTDTQYF.

The J gene is TRBJ2-7, the V gene TRBV28, with 10 bases aligning to TRBD1. Germline V gene sequence: CDR1 MDHEN, CDR2 SYDVKM. The CDR3 covers 13 residues. V trimming: 5 bases; J trimming: 5 bases; junction bases outside the gene matches: 3. The DNA for the CDR3 is TGTGCCAGCAGTGACAGGGGGCCGGACGAGCAGTACTTC. This sequence encodes CASSDRGPDEQYF.

The CDR3 reads CASSSRGEGWDTQYF. The CDR3, as DNA: TGTGCCAGCAGTTCCAGAGGGGAGGGGTGGGATACGCAGTATTTT. The rearrangement uses TRBV28 and TRBJ2-3, with 7 bases identical to TRBD2. The CDR3 totals 15 residues. V lost 4 bases, J lost 6 bases, and 10 bases stayed unmatched. The germline V gene has CDR1 MDHEN and CDR2 SYDVKM.

The V and J genes are TRBV28 and TRBJ1-1; 7 nucleotides align to TRBD1. The CDR3 consists of 15 residues. The trim removed 6 bases at V and 2 bases at J, leaving 9 bases unmatched. CDR1 MDHEN and CDR2 SYDVKM come from the germline V gene. The DNA of the CDR3 is TGTGCCAGCAGACTAATCCACAGGGGTAACACTGAAGCTTTCTTT. Residues: CASRLIHRGNTEAFF. Full variable domain (remainder filled in from reference TRBV28 and TRBJ1-1): DVKVTQSSRYLVKRTGEKVFLECVQDMDHENMFWYRQDPGLGLRLIYFSYDVKMKEKGDIPEGYSVSREKKERFSLILESASTNQTSMYLCASRLIHRGNTEAFFGQGTRLTVV.

This clone was detected once. The V and J genes are TRBV14 and TRBJ1-1, with TRBD1 matching over 7 bases. The CDR3 consists of 15 residues. Germline V lookup: CDR1 SGHDN, CDR2 FVKESK. V shed 1 base and J 0 bases; nucleotides not matched to a gene: 2. The CDR3 DNA reads TGTGCCAGCAGCCAAGCCACAGGGGTGAACACTGAAGCTTTCTTT. Translating it yields CASSQATGVNTEAFF.

The chain uses TRBV6-4 and TRBJ2-3; 8 positions match TRBD2. V lost 7 bases and J lost 4; bases outside the gene matches: 10. This CDR3 has 15 amino acids. CDR1 MRHNA and CDR2 SNTAGT come from the germline V gene. The CDR3 DNA follows: TGTGCCAGCAAACTGGGAGCGGGAGCGGCAGATACGCAGTATTTT. Protein sequence: CASKLGAGAADTQYF.

The chain combines TRBV23-1 with TRBJ2-4; D gene uncertain. TRBV23-1 is treated as an ORF (open reading frame) with a function not yet certain. Trimming stripped 7 bases from V and 0 bases from J, with 10 bases between. The CDR3 is 14 residues long. The CDR3 protein is CASNLEVAKNIQYF. The CDR3 DNA is TGCGCCAGCAACCTCGAGGTAGCCAAAAACATTCAGTACTTC.

The chain employs TRBV10-3 and TRBJ2-3, with 9 bases that match TRBD1. The CDR3 consists of 14 residues. Per germline, CDR1 ENHRY and CDR2 SYGVKD. Trimming cost V 4 bases and J 2 bases; bases outside gene matches: 1. Here the CDR3 reads CAISGTGDTDTQYF. CDR3 bases: TGTGCCATCAGTGGGACAGGGGACACAGATACGCAGTATTTT.

J is TRBJ2-7 and V is TRBV18, with 8 positions matching TRBD1. V lost 3 bases and J lost 5; bases outside the gene matches: 6. Germline V lookup: CDR1 KGHSH, CDR2 LQKENI. CDR3 length: 14 residues. The CDR3: CASSPTGEGNEQYF. Here the CDR3 DNA reads TGTGCCAGCTCACCGACAGGGGAAGGGAACGAGCAGTACTTC.

As to this clone: The same CDR3 arises from other DNA sequences in this sample as well. This chain connects TRBV20-1 to TRBJ2-5; D uncertain. Germline V CDR1 and CDR2: DFQATT, SNEGSKA (reference sequence). Trimming removed 3 bases from V and 5 bases from J, with 10 bases in between. The CDR3 has 12 residues. This CDR3 is CSASLPGETQYF. The CDR3 region has the DNA TGCAGTGCTAGTCTCCCTGGCGAGACCCAGTACTTC.

This clone was counted once. The chain joins TRBV20-1 to TRBJ1-2; the match to TRBD1 covers 7 bases. The junction had 15 bases not matched to a gene; V was cut back by 3 bases and J by 8 bases. There are 15 residues in the CDR3. The germline V gene has CDR1 DFQATT and CDR2 SNEGSKA (reference sequence). The CDR3 sequence: CSASAPGTEKGGYTF. As DNA, the CDR3 is TGCAGTGCTAGTGCTCCCGGGACAGAGAAGGGGGGCTACACCTTC.

This rearrangement joins TRBV30 to TRBJ1-3; D unclear. Germline V gene data show CDR1 as GTSNPN and CDR2 as SVGIG (reference sequence). V was clipped by 2 bases and J by 3 bases, with 11 bases between them. The CDR3 extends over 14 amino acids. As DNA, the CDR3 is TGTGCCTGGAGTCGAACGGGTGGTGGAAACACCATATATTTT. Translated: CAWSRTGGGNTIYF.

The J gene is TRBJ2-3, the V gene TRBV2; 10 bases align to TRBD2. This CDR3 has 19 amino acids. From germline, CDR1 is SNHLY and CDR2 FYNNEI. The V and J ends lost 7 bases and 2 bases, in that order; junction bases with no gene match: 18. The CDR3 here is CASTGWDIGTSANTDTQYF. In nucleotides, the CDR3 is TGTGCCAGCACCGGATGGGATATTGGGACTAGCGCGAACACAGATACGCAGTATTTT.

The V and J genes are TRBV7-8 and TRBJ1-1, with TRBD1 matching 9 bases. The ends lost 5 bases at V and 6 bases at J; junction bases unmatched: 13. Germline CDR1 is SGHVS and CDR2 is FQNEAQ. The CDR3 has 16 residues. As DNA, the CDR3 is TGTGCCAGCAGCCATACAGGGGGCAAGGGGCGGGCTGAAGCTTTCTTT. Translated, it gives CASSHTGGKGRAEAFF.